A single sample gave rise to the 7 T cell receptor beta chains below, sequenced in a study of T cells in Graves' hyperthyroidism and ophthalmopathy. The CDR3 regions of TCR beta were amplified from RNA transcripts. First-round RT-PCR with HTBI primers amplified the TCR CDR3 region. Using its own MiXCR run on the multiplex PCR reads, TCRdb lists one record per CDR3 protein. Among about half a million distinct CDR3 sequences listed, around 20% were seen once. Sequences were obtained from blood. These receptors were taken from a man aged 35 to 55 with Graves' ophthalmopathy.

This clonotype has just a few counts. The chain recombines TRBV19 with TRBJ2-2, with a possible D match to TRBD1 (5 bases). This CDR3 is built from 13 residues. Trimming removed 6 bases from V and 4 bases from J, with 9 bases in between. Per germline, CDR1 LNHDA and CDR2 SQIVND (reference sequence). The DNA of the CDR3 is TGTGCCAGTAGAACAGGAGTCACCGGGGAGCTGTTTTTT. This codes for CASRTGVTGELFF.

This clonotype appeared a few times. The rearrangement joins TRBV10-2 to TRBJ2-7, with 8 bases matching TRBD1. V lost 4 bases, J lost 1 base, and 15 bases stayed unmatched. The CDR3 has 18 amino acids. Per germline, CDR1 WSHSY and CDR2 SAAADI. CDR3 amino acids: CASSAPGTGRPPSYEQYF. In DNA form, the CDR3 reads TGCGCCAGCAGTGCCCCCGGGACAGGTCGACCCCCGTCCTACGAGCAGTACTTC.

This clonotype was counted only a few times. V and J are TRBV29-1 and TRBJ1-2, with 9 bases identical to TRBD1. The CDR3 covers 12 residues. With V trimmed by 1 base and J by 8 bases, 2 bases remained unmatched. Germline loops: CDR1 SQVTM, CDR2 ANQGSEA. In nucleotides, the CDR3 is TGCAGCGTTGAAGGGGACAGGGACGGCTACACCTTC. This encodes CSVEGDRDGYTF.

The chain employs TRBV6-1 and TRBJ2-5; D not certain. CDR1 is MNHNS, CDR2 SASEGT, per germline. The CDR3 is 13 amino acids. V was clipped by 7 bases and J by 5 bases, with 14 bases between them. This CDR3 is CASKDRAGETQYF. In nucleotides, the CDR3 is TGTGCCAGCAAGGATCGGGCTGGGGAGACCCAGTACTTC.

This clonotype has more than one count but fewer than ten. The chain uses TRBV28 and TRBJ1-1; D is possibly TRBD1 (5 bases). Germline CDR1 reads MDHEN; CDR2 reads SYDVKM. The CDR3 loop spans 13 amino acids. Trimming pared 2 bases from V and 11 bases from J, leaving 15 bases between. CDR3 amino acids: CASSLPGGARAFF. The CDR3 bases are TGTGCCAGCAGTTTACCTGGAGGGGCTCGGGCTTTCTTT.

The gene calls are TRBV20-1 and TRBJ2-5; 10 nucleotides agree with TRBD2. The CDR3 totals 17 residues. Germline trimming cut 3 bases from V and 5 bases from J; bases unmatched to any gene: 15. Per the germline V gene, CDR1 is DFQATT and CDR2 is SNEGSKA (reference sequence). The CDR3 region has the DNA TGCAGTGCTAGGACCCTCAAGCTACTAGCGGGGATGGAGACCCAGTACTTC. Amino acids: CSARTLKLLAGMETQYF.

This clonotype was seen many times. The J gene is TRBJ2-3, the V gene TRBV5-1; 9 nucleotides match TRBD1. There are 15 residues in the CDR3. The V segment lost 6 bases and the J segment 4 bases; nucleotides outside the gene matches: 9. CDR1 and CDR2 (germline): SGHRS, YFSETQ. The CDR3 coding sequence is TGCGCCAGCACCCTACAGGGGGCGCGCGCAGATACGCAGTATTTT. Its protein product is CASTLQGARADTQYF.